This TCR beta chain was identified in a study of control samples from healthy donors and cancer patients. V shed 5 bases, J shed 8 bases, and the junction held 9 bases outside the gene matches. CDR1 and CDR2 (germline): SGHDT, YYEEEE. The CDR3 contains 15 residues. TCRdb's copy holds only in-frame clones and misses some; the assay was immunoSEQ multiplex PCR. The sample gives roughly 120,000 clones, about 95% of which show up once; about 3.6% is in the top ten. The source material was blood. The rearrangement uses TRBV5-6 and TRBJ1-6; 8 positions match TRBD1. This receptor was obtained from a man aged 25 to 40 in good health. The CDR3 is CASSLTGVPDSPLHF. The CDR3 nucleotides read TGTGCCAGCAGTTTGACAGGGGTGCCGGATTCACCCCTCCACTTT.